These T cell receptor beta chains were read from a single sample in a study of cytomegalovirus exposure and HLA in healthy donors. TCRdb keeps only in-frame clones here, not all; method: immunoSEQ multiplex PCR. The table lists more than 95,000 clones, approximately 79% of them singletons. Input material: PBMCs. Receptors originate from a man aged 25-40 years in good health and CMV-seropositive. CDR3s include the opening cysteine and the closing phenylalanine or tryptophan. D genes are given only for firm matches. A row's size may be missing; if present it is once, few, many or a size class.

CDR3	DNA	V	size	D	J
CASSFVSQLGSYNEQFF	TGCGCCAGCAGCTTTGTCTCACAGTTAGGCTCCTACAATGAGCAGTTCTTC	TRBV5-1	medium-sized	.	TRBJ2-1
CASSELGVGGRSGYEQYF	TGTGCCAGCAGTGAACTGGGGGTTGGGGGCCGAAGTGGGTACGAGCAGTACTTC	TRBV2	.	.	TRBJ2-7
CSVRQNSGNTIYF	TGCAGCGTTAGACAGAACTCTGGAAACACCATATATTTT	TRBV29-1	.	.	TRBJ1-3
CASSGSSYNEQFF	TGTGCCAGCAGCGGGAGCTCCTACAATGAGCAGTTCTTC	TRBV9	.	.	TRBJ2-1
CAISEGLAGVNEQFF	TGTGCCATCAGTGAGGGACTAGCGGGGGTAAATGAGCAGTTCTTC	TRBV10-3	.	TRBD2	TRBJ2-1
CASSTKVEQETQYF	TGTGCCAGCAGCACAAAGGTGGAGCAAGAGACCCAGTACTTC	TRBV5-4	.	.	TRBJ2-5
CSVEERLQETQYF	TGCAGCGTTGAAGAGAGGCTCCAAGAGACCCAGTACTTC	TRBV29-1	.	.	TRBJ2-5
CASSWDSRPNTEAFF	TGCGCCAGCAGCTGGGACAGCCGCCCGAACACTGAAGCTTTCTTT	TRBV5-1	.	TRBD1	TRBJ1-1
CASSFDRVNTEAFF	TGTGCCAGCAGCTTTGACAGGGTAAACACTGAAGCTTTCTTT	TRBV5-5	.	TRBD1	TRBJ1-1
CASSLAGVRSPLHF	TGTGCCAGCAGCTTGGCAGGGGTCCGCTCACCCCTCCACTTT	TRBV5-4	.	.	TRBJ1-6
CASSEAHRGGTDTQYF	TGTGCCAGCAGTGAAGCTCACAGGGGTGGCACAGATACGCAGTATTTT	TRBV2	.	TRBD1	TRBJ2-3
CATSGWTGASYEQYF	TGTGCCACCAGCGGCTGGACAGGGGCATCCTACGAGCAGTACTTC	TRBV15	.	TRBD1	TRBJ2-7
CASSSPTSARDEQYF	TGTGCCAGCAGCTCCCCCACTTCGGCGCGGGACGAGCAGTACTTC	TRBV7-2	.	.	TRBJ2-7
CASSFGTGVQPQHF	TGTGCCAGCAGCTTTGGGACAGGGGTTCAGCCCCAGCATTTT	TRBV5-6	.	TRBD1	TRBJ1-5
CASSEWGGVANQPQHF	TGTGCCAGCAGTGAATGGGGAGGGGTGGCCAATCAGCCCCAGCATTTT	TRBV6-1	few	.	TRBJ1-5
CATQPGQASTEAFF	TGTGCCACGCAGCCGGGACAGGCGAGCACTGAAGCTTTCTTT	TRBV15	.	TRBD1	TRBJ1-1
CASSGTVNYGYTF	TGTGCCAGCAGTGGGACAGTTAACTATGGCTACACCTTC	TRBV6-5	.	TRBD1	TRBJ1-2
CASSLGGANTEAFF	TGTGCCAGCAGTTTAGGGGGGGCGAACACTGAAGCTTTCTTT	TRBV28	.	.	TRBJ1-1
CAISRNSGQGSADTQYF	TGTGCCATCAGTAGAAACTCGGGACAGGGAAGCGCAGATACGCAGTATTTT	TRBV10-3	.	TRBD1	TRBJ2-3
CSVARLTVRTDTQYF	TGCAGCGTAGCGAGACTGACGGTTCGCACAGATACGCAGTATTTT	TRBV29-1	.	.	TRBJ2-3
CASSLDEGANTEAFF	TGTGCCAGCAGCTTAGATGAGGGGGCGAACACTGAAGCTTTCTTT	TRBV11-3	.	TRBD1	TRBJ1-1
CASSFSQGATEAFF	TGTGCCAGCAGCTTCTCACAGGGGGCCACTGAAGCTTTCTTT	TRBV7-2	.	TRBD1	TRBJ1-1
CASSAGLAGGRGADTQYF	TGCGCCAGCAGCGCCGGACTAGCGGGGGGGCGGGGAGCAGATACGCAGTATTTT	TRBV5-1	.	TRBD2	TRBJ2-3
CASSGQPYEQYF	TGTGCCAGCAGTGGACAGCCCTACGAGCAGTACTTC	TRBV6-1	.	.	TRBJ2-7
CASSFGPRGYGYTF	TGTGCCAGCAGTTTTGGGCCCCGTGGGTATGGCTACACCTTC	TRBV28	.	.	TRBJ1-2
CASSGWRGQGTQYF	TGTGCCAGCAGTGGGTGGCGGGGGCAGGGGACCCAGTACTTC	TRBV28	.	.	TRBJ2-5
CASSTLASSSYEQYF	TGCGCCAGCAGCACACTAGCGTCAAGCTCCTACGAGCAGTACTTC	TRBV5-1	.	TRBD2	TRBJ2-7
CASSPGGGASVAPQHF	TGTGCCAGCTCACCAGGGGGAGGGGCCTCAGTGGCGCCCCAGCATTTT	TRBV18	.	.	TRBJ1-5
CASRGANTGELFF	TGTGCGAGCCGGGGGGCAAACACCGGGGAGCTGTTTTTT	TRBV28	once	.	TRBJ2-2
CASSAGNTEAFF	TGTGCCAGTAGTGCAGGGAACACTGAAGCTTTCTTT	TRBV19	.	.	TRBJ1-1
CASSQEMGQKYGYTF	TGCGCCAGCAGCCAAGAAATGGGACAGAAATATGGCTACACCTTC	TRBV4-3	.	TRBD1	TRBJ1-2
CASSLQGGDEQYF	TGTGCCAGCAGCCTACAGGGGGGCGACGAGCAGTACTTC	TRBV13	.	TRBD1	TRBJ2-7
CASSAGRQGVPPVYGYTF	TGTGCCAGCAGTGCAGGTCGACAGGGGGTTCCTCCTGTGTATGGCTACACCTTC	TRBV28	.	TRBD1	TRBJ1-2
CSVGSSGNTIYF	TGCAGCGTCGGGAGCTCTGGAAACACCATATATTTT	TRBV29-1	.	.	TRBJ1-3
CASSPSDTRTDTQYF	TGCGCCAGCAGCCCGTCGGACACCCGCACAGATACGCAGTATTTT	TRBV5-1	few	.	TRBJ2-3
CATSRGRDSPLHF	TGTGCCACCAGCAGAGGGCGGGATTCACCCCTCCACTTT	TRBV15	once	.	TRBJ1-6
CASNLQVAGEQFF	TGTGCCAGCAATCTCCAGGTGGCTGGTGAGCAGTTCTTC	TRBV2	.	.	TRBJ2-1
CASSGVGTSNEQFF	TGTGCCAGCAGCGGGGTGGGGACTTCCAATGAGCAGTTCTTC	TRBV25-1	.	.	TRBJ2-1
CASSEGVYEQYF	TGTGCCAGCAGTGAGGGAGTCTACGAGCAGTACTTC	TRBV6-1	.	.	TRBJ2-7
CASSGGDRVKYF	TGTGCCAGCAGTGGCGGGGACAGGGTTAAGTACTTC	TRBV6-5	.	TRBD1	TRBJ2-7
CASSPGQGPYEQYF	TGTGCCAGCAGCCCGGGACAGGGACCCTACGAGCAGTACTTC	TRBV27	once	TRBD1	TRBJ2-7
CASSPGEFNYGYTF	TGTGCCAGCAGCCCAGGGGAGTTTAACTATGGCTACACCTTC	TRBV11-2	.	.	TRBJ1-2
CASEGGGQPQHF	TGTGCCAGCGAGGGGGGGGGCCAGCCCCAGCATTTT	TRBV19	.	.	TRBJ1-5
CASSPTTVQETQYF	TGTGCCAGCAGCCCCACGACAGTGCAAGAGACCCAGTACTTC	TRBV5-6	.	.	TRBJ2-5
CASSESLAGGSDTQYF	TGCGCCAGCAGTGAGTCCCTAGCGGGGGGATCAGATACGCAGTATTTT	TRBV10-1	once	TRBD2	TRBJ2-3
CASSHRARGRRTEAFF	TGTGCCAGCAGCCATCGGGCCAGGGGGCGCAGAACTGAAGCTTTCTTT	TRBV14	.	TRBD1	TRBJ1-1
CASSFRQYEQYF	TGTGCCAGCAGCTTCAGGCAATACGAGCAGTACTTC	TRBV5-6	.	.	TRBJ2-7
CASSLLQYYEQYF	TGTGCCAGCAGCTTGTTGCAGTACTACGAGCAGTACTTC	TRBV5-6	.	.	TRBJ2-7
CASSPRGGKNEQFF	TGTGCCAGCAGCCCTAGGGGAGGGAAGAATGAGCAGTTCTTC	TRBV7-6	.	TRBD2	TRBJ2-1
CASSSPLPGQPQHF	TGTGCCAGCAGCTCCCCCCTCCCCGGTCAGCCCCAGCATTTT	TRBV7-2	.	.	TRBJ1-5
CASSFTGDPYEQYF	TGCGCCAGCAGCTTCACAGGGGACCCCTACGAGCAGTACTTC	TRBV5-1	once	TRBD1	TRBJ2-7
CASSLDRGQGEQYF	TGCGCCAGCAGCTTGGACAGGGGGCAGGGGGAGCAGTACTTC	TRBV5-1	few	TRBD1	TRBJ2-7
CASSFGNTGELFF	TGTGCCAGCAGTTTCGGGAACACCGGGGAGCTGTTTTTT	TRBV27	once	.	TRBJ2-2
CASGEGMNTEAFF	TGTGCCAGCGGAGAGGGAATGAACACTGAAGCTTTCTTT	TRBV28	.	.	TRBJ1-1